This record concerns one T cell receptor beta chain sequence. What it recognizes is unknown. The sample belongs to a study of identical twins. General observations from the study: In zero-insertion analyses, partial confounding could arise from invariant MAIT and iNKT cells.

Germline V CDR1 and CDR2: LNHDA, SQIVND (reference sequence). The CDR3 length is 12 residues. V dropped 3 bases and J dropped 7 bases, with 9 bases sitting between them. A universal primer site was incorporated via template switching, and the cDNA contained unique molecular identifiers. TCRdb re-derived calls from the 5' RACE reads in MiXCR, one entry per CDR3 protein. This table holds a few hundred thousand distinct CDR3 sequences, around 9.7% found once. This TCR derives from a woman between 45 and 65 years old in good health. Sequencing was performed on naive T cells sorted from blood. The chain joins TRBV19 to TRBJ1-1; D gene ambiguous. The CDR3 loop reads CASSIGRFEAFF. For the CDR3, the DNA is TGTGCCAGTAGTATCGGTCGATTTGAAGCTTTCTTT.